A selection of T cell receptor beta chains follows, all from one sample in a study of OX40 agonist ivuxolimab in advanced cancers. Profiling relied on immunoSEQ multiplex PCR, and the TCRdb table lists in-frame clones only, not all of them. The table lists more than 60,000 clones, roughly 77% of them singletons. The sequencing used CD4+ or CD8+ T cells sorted from blood, collected in a trial of the OX40 agonist ivuxolimab. These receptors all come from an adult with an advanced solid tumor such as melanoma, head and neck, liver or kidney cancer. Both conserved end residues are part of each CDR3. A D gene is named only where the DNA matches it firmly. Not every row has a clone size; where given, it reads once, few, many or a size class.

v_call	d_call	clone_size	j_call	cdr3_aa	cdr3_nt
TRBV11-3	TRBD1	few	TRBJ2-2	CASSLRDRGFATGELFF	TGTGCCAGCAGCTTAAGGGACAGGGGGTTTGCCACCGGGGAGCTGTTTTTT
TRBV11-2	.	.	TRBJ2-1	CASSWSIPYNEQFF	TGTGCCAGCAGCTGGAGTATCCCCTACAATGAGCAGTTCTTC
TRBV7-2	.	.	TRBJ1-2	CASSLSGQVGGYTF	TGTGCCAGCAGCTTATCGGGGCAGGTGGGAGGCTACACCTTC
TRBV10-3	.	.	TRBJ1-1	CAISEQAQAFF	TGTGCCATCAGTGAACAGGCCCAAGCTTTCTTT
TRBV4-2	.	once	TRBJ1-2	CASSQAAGDPSYGYTF	TGTGCCAGCAGCCAAGCTGCAGGGGACCCCTCCTATGGCTACACCTTC
TRBV2	TRBD1	.	TRBJ1-1	CASSKGQGKTEAFF	TGTGCCAGCAGTAAGGGACAGGGGAAGACTGAAGCTTTCTTT
TRBV11-2	.	.	TRBJ2-1	CASSYRVGENEQFF	TGTGCCAGCAGCTATAGGGTCGGCGAAAATGAGCAGTTCTTC
TRBV13	TRBD1	.	TRBJ2-5	CASSLGTGGQETQYF	TGTGCCAGCAGCTTAGGGACAGGGGGCCAAGAGACCCAGTACTTC
TRBV6-1	.	.	TRBJ2-7	CASISTADSYEQYF	TGTGCCAGCATTAGTACTGCTGACTCCTACGAGCAGTACTTC
TRBV7-9	.	.	TRBJ2-1	CASSLRSGTYNEQFF	TGTGCCAGCAGCTTACGTAGCGGAACTTACAATGAGCAGTTCTTC
TRBV6-6	.	.	TRBJ2-7	CASRPGTLNEQYF	TGTGCCAGCAGGCCCGGGACTCTCAACGAGCAGTACTTC
TRBV19	.	.	TRBJ1-2	CASSMEGRGYTF	TGTGCCAGTAGTATGGAAGGGAGGGGCTACACCTTC
TRBV5-3	.	.	TRBJ1-5	CARSLAGHNQPQHF	TGTGCCAGAAGCTTGGCCGGGCATAATCAGCCCCAGCATTTT
TRBV2	.	.	TRBJ2-3	CASSWQDPGDTQYF	TGTGCCAGCAGTTGGCAGGACCCAGGGGATACGCAGTATTTT
TRBV7-9	TRBD2	.	TRBJ2-5	CASSPRRLAGGQETQYF	TGTGCCAGCAGCCCTAGGCGACTAGCGGGAGGACAAGAGACCCAGTACTTC
TRBV29-1	TRBD2	.	TRBJ2-3	CSVEYFPSGSSSSTDTQYF	TGCAGCGTTGAATATTTTCCTAGCGGGAGTTCCTCTAGCACAGATACGCAGTATTTT
TRBV27	TRBD2	few	TRBJ2-4	CASSPLAGGRTKNIQYF	TGTGCCAGCAGCCCACTAGCGGGGGGGCGGACCAAAAACATTCAGTACTTC
TRBV19	.	.	TRBJ1-2	CASSRGTVANYGYTF	TGTGCCAGTAGTAGGGGGACCGTAGCTAACTATGGCTACACCTTC
TRBV5-1	TRBD2	once	TRBJ2-5	CASSPGTSGSETQYF	TGCGCCAGCAGCCCGGGGACTAGCGGGAGCGAGACCCAGTACTTC
TRBV29-1	.	.	TRBJ2-7	CSFGTDSYEQYF	TGCAGCTTCGGGACGGACTCCTACGAGCAGTACTTC
TRBV5-4	.	.	TRBJ1-1	CASSLANVGTAFF	TGTGCCAGCAGCTTGGCCAATGTAGGGACAGCTTTCTTT
TRBV5-6	.	.	TRBJ1-5	CASSLWTVNQPQHF	TGTGCCAGCAGCCTATGGACAGTTAATCAGCCCCAGCATTTT
TRBV5-4	.	medium-sized	TRBJ1-2	CASSFREGYTF	TGTGCCAGCAGCTTCCGGGAGGGCTACACCTTC
TRBV4-2	.	.	TRBJ2-7	CASSLPDIGYEQYF	TGTGCCAGCAGCCTTCCTGATATAGGTTACGAGCAGTACTTC
TRBV6-5	.	.	TRBJ1-1	CASSYSPEGTTEAFF	TGTGCCAGCAGTTACTCTCCCGAGGGGACAACTGAAGCTTTCTTT
TRBV2	.	.	TRBJ1-1	CASSGSVWDGEAFF	TGTGCCAGCAGTGGAAGTGTGTGGGATGGGGAAGCTTTCTTT
TRBV7-2	.	.	TRBJ2-5	CASSLAAPETQYF	TGTGCCAGCAGCTTAGCGGCCCCGGAGACCCAGTACTTC
TRBV4-2	TRBD1	.	TRBJ1-5	CASSQVGDSSNQPQHF	TGTGCCAGCAGCCAAGTAGGGGACAGTAGCAATCAGCCCCAGCATTTT
TRBV7-8	TRBD2	once	TRBJ2-1	CASSLRTSGTTYNEQFF	TGTGCCAGCAGCCTCCGGACTAGCGGGACTACCTACAATGAGCAGTTCTTC
TRBV7-9	.	few	TRBJ1-2	CASTSELGGYTF	TGTGCCAGCACCTCGGAGTTAGGCGGCTACACCTTC
TRBV7-9	.	few	TRBJ2-2	CASSLAGIQNTGELFF	TGTGCCAGCAGCTTGGCCGGGATTCAGAACACCGGGGAGCTGTTTTTT
TRBV7-9	.	.	TRBJ2-3	CASSSVARTDTQYF	TGTGCCAGCAGCTCAGTCGCCCGCACAGATACGCAGTATTTT
TRBV7-2	.	.	TRBJ2-5	CASSLVGGIEETQYF	TGTGCCAGCAGCTTAGTGGGCGGGATTGAGGAGACCCAGTACTTC
TRBV6-5	.	.	TRBJ1-2	CASSLVQGYGYTF	TGTGCCAGCAGTCTTGTTCAGGGCTATGGCTACACCTTC
TRBV9	.	.	TRBJ2-2	CASSVVGDTGELFF	TGTGCCAGCAGCGTAGTAGGAGACACCGGGGAGCTGTTTTTT
TRBV14	TRBD2	.	TRBJ2-7	CASSRRIAGEGEQYF	TGTGCCAGCAGCCGAAGAATAGCGGGAGAAGGAGAGCAGTACTTC
TRBV30	.	.	TRBJ2-7	CAWNRRATYEQYF	TGTGCCTGGAATAGGAGGGCAACCTACGAGCAGTACTTC
TRBV4-1	.	few	TRBJ1-5	CASSQDGTDYQPQHF	TGCGCCAGCAGCCAAGATGGGACGGATTATCAGCCCCAGCATTTT
TRBV19	.	.	TRBJ2-5	CASSIVGTAETQYF	TGTGCCAGTAGTATAGTGGGGACTGCAGAGACCCAGTACTTC
TRBV19	TRBD1	once	TRBJ2-7	CASSMLTGGTEQYF	TGTGCCAGTAGTATGTTAACAGGGGGTACCGAGCAGTACTTC